This is a list of T cell receptor beta chains from one sample in a study of siplizumab effects on memory and regulatory T cells. Generated by immunoSEQ multiplex PCR, the TCRdb table keeps only in-frame clones and is missing some. The top ten clones hold just over 2.5% of a sample with about 100,000 clones, about 91% of them seen once. Input material: CD4+ T cells sorted from blood. The receptors stem from a human donor in good health. Some clones in this sample may be carry-over from other donors' samples. The CDR3 runs from the conserved cysteine through the conserved F or W. The order of the fields is V gene, D gene, J gene, clone size, CDR3 DNA, CDR3 protein. D genes are given only for firm matches. Clone size, where shown, is once, few, many, or a class for clones that have expanded.

>TRBV19|-|TRBJ2-3|-
TGTGCCAGTAGTATCAGGGTCGTCGGCACAGATACGCAGTATTTT
CASSIRVVGTDTQYF
>TRBV6-1|-|TRBJ2-1|-
TGTGCCAGCAGTGAAGCTGGCGGAAACAATGAGCAGTTCTTC
CASSEAGGNNEQFF
>TRBV9|TRBD1|TRBJ1-1|-
TGTGCCAGCAGCGTGGCAGGGACAGGGGGAGCTTTCTTT
CASSVAGTGGAFF
>TRBV7-9|-|TRBJ1-2|-
TGTGCCAGCAGCTTGGACGTAGGAGGCTACACCTTC
CASSLDVGGYTF
>TRBV23-1|-|TRBJ1-6|-
TGCGCCAGCAGTCAATGGGTGACCAACTTAAGGTCACCCCTCCACTTT
CASSQWVTNLRSPLHF
>TRBV21-1|-|TRBJ2-2|-
TGTGCCAGCAGCAAAGTCGGTCAGAACACCGGGGAGCTGTTTTTT
CASSKVGQNTGELFF
>TRBV7-2|TRBD2|TRBJ2-7|once
TGTGCCAGCAGCTCGGGGACTAGCGGTCGCCACGAGCAGTACTTC
CASSSGTSGRHEQYF
>TRBV6-4|TRBD1|TRBJ1-1|-
TGTGCCAGCAACCCGACAGGGGATAAGAACACTGAAGCTTTCTTT
CASNPTGDKNTEAFF
>TRBV2|TRBD1|TRBJ2-5|-
TGTGCCAGCAGTGAAAATTCAGGGGGCGAAGAGACCCAGTACTTC
CASSENSGGEETQYF
>TRBV11-1|TRBD1|TRBJ1-1|-
TGTGCCAGCAGCTTTACGCCTGGGACAGGAGGCACTGAAGCTTTCTTT
CASSFTPGTGGTEAFF
>TRBV28|-|TRBJ1-5|once
TGTGCCAGCACCCTCGTAGGGGTGGCTCAGCCCCAGCATTTT
CASTLVGVAQPQHF
>TRBV28|TRBD1|TRBJ1-2|-
TGTGCCAGCAGTTTTGGGGACAGAGCTGGCTACACCTTC
CASSFGDRAGYTF
>TRBV5-5|TRBD1|TRBJ2-1|-
TGTGCCAGCAGCTTAGGGGGACAGGACTACAATGAGCAGTTCTTC
CASSLGGQDYNEQFF
>TRBV28|TRBD2|TRBJ2-7|once
TGTGCCAGCACCAACCCGGCTAGCGGGAGTTACGAGCAGTACTTC
CASTNPASGSYEQYF
>TRBV2|TRBD2|TRBJ2-5|-
TGTGCCAGCACGGAGCGGGAGGCACAAGAGACCCAGTACTTC
CASTEREAQETQYF
>TRBV27|-|TRBJ2-1|-
TGTGCCAGCCTGGGAGGGACAGGTCAGTGGAATGAGCAGTTCTTC
CASLGGTGQWNEQFF
>TRBV6-5|TRBD2|TRBJ2-1|-
TGTGCCAGCAGAAGACTAGCGGGAGGCAACAATGAGCAGTTCTTC
CASRRLAGGNNEQFF
>TRBV7-2|-|TRBJ2-7|-
TGTGCCAGCAGCTTGACAGTCCAGTACTTC
CASSLTVQYF
>TRBV5-4|TRBD2|TRBJ2-1|-
TGTGCCAGCAGCACTGTTGCAGGGGCGGGGGGCAATGAGCAGTTCTTC
CASSTVAGAGGNEQFF
>TRBV28|TRBD2|TRBJ2-7|once
TGTGCCAGCATTTCTGTAGCGGGAGGATACGAGCAGTACTTC
CASISVAGGYEQYF
>TRBV2|TRBD2|TRBJ2-7|-
TGTGCCAGCAGTTTACTAGCGGAGGACCTGTACGAGCAGTACTTC
CASSLLAEDLYEQYF
>TRBV7-9|TRBD2|TRBJ2-5|-
TGTGCCAGCAGCTCGCTACGCCTAGCGGGAGACCTAAAAGGCCAGTACTTC
CASSSLRLAGDLKGQYF
>TRBV4-1|TRBD2|TRBJ2-3|-
TGCGCCAGCAGCCGCCGACTAGCGGGAAGCACAGATACGCAGTATTTT
CASSRRLAGSTDTQYF
>TRBV2|TRBD2|TRBJ2-7|-
TGTGCCAGCAGTGAAAGGAGGCTAGCGGCATACGAGCAGTACTTC
CASSERRLAAYEQYF
>TRBV10-3|-|TRBJ2-3|-
TGTGCCATCAGAGAAAGGGACCTTGGCACAGATACGCAGTATTTT
CAIRERDLGTDTQYF
>TRBV28|-|TRBJ2-7|-
TGTGCCAGCAGTTTAGGGGTCTTGGCGGGGTACGAGCAGTACTTC
CASSLGVLAGYEQYF
>TRBV2|-|TRBJ2-2|-
TGTGCCAGCACGTTAGCGGCGAACACCGGGGAGCTGTTTTTT
CASTLAANTGELFF
>TRBV6-5|-|TRBJ1-6|-
TGTGCCAGCAGCCCGCCCCAGGGGCGGAATTCACCCCTCCACTTT
CASSPPQGRNSPLHF
>TRBV19|-|TRBJ1-2|-
TGTGCCAGTAGTATAGAGGGGAACTATGGCTACACCTTC
CASSIEGNYGYTF
>TRBV15|-|TRBJ1-4|-
TGTGCCACCAGCAGAGATCGGCAGGCAACTAATGAAAAACTGTTTTTT
CATSRDRQATNEKLFF
>TRBV30|-|TRBJ2-5|-
TGTGCCTGGAACCGAGGAGGGGCGGAAGAGACCCAGTACTTC
CAWNRGGAEETQYF
>TRBV6-5|-|TRBJ1-1|-
TGTGCCAGCAGTGATGGACAGCCATCCTTT
CASSDGQPSF
>TRBV5-5|-|TRBJ1-4|-
TGTGCCAGCAGCTTGGAGGCAGGGGACCCATATAATGAAAAACTGTTTTTT
CASSLEAGDPYNEKLFF
>TRBV9|-|TRBJ2-7|-
TGTGCCAGCAGCGCCCGGGGGACTGGCGAGCAGTACTTC
CASSARGTGEQYF
>TRBV10-1|-|TRBJ2-6|-
TGCGCCCTCCCACCCCCGCAATGGAGTGGGGCCAACGTCCTGACTTTC
CALPPPQWSGANVLTF
>TRBV7-8|TRBD1|TRBJ2-2|-
TGTGCCAGCAGCTTAGCGACAGGGTTCACCGGGGAGCTGTTTTTT
CASSLATGFTGELFF
>TRBV2|TRBD2|TRBJ2-6|once
TGTGCCAGCAAATGGGGGGGAGCTGGGGCCAACGTCCTGACTTTC
CASKWGGAGANVLTF
>TRBV28|-|TRBJ2-3|-
TGTGCCAGCAACCGGGGAACAGGCACAGATACGCAGTATTTT
CASNRGTGTDTQYF
>TRBV29-1|-|TRBJ2-3|-
TGCAGCGTTGAGGAGTTGGGAGATACGCAGTATTTT
CSVEELGDTQYF
>TRBV2|TRBD2|TRBJ2-2|-
TGTGCCAGCGCGAAAGAAGCGGGAGGGTTCGGCACCGGGGAGCTGTTTTTT
CASAKEAGGFGTGELFF
>TRBV7-9|TRBD1|TRBJ2-2|-
TGTGCCAGCAGCTTAGGACAGGGGGCCACCGAGGCCGGGGAGCTGTTTTTT
CASSLGQGATEAGELFF
>TRBV29-1|-|TRBJ1-1|few
TGCAGCGTTGCGACCCTGAACACTGAAGCTTTCTTT
CSVATLNTEAFF
>TRBV9|TRBD2|TRBJ2-3|-
TGTGCCAGCAGCGGCGGGGGACTAGCGGCAGATACGCAGTATTTT
CASSGGGLAADTQYF
>TRBV5-1|TRBD1|TRBJ1-1|-
TGCGCCAGCAGCTCGGGACAGGGGGTTTACACTGAAGCTTTCTTT
CASSSGQGVYTEAFF
>TRBV7-9|-|TRBJ2-2|few
TGTGCCAGCAGCTTAGGGGACATTACTACCGGGGAGCTGTTTTTT
CASSLGDITTGELFF
>TRBV14|-|TRBJ2-6|once
TGTGCCAGCAGCCTTCTAGGGGGGAGCGGGGCCAACGTCCTGACTTTC
CASSLLGGSGANVLTF
>TRBV4-2|-|TRBJ2-3|once
TGTGCCAGCAGCCAAGATCCAATAGTAACGCAGTATTTT
CASSQDPIVTQYF
>TRBV7-2|TRBD1|TRBJ1-5|-
TGTGCCAGCAGCTTAGGGGACAGGGATGTTCAGCCCCAGCATTTT
CASSLGDRDVQPQHF
>TRBV6-1|-|TRBJ2-7|-
TGTGCCAGCACACTTAGGGCTTCCCGATCCTACGAGCAGTACTTC
CASTLRASRSYEQYF